The 26 T cell receptor beta chains reported below all come from one sample, sequenced in a study of blood T cell repertoires in COVID-19. The repertoire was sequenced with immunoSEQ multiplex PCR; TCRdb's copy has only in-frame clones and lacks some. The sample shows some 66,000 clones, 75% to 80% of them seen only once. Material: peripheral blood. The receptors originated from a woman of 80 years or more with acute or convalescent COVID-19.

A remark on this clone: A junction boundary mismatches the germline segment, possibly from a read error. This chain links TRBV7-7 with TRBJ2-1; D unclear. Germline-derived CDR1 and CDR2 are SSHAT and FNYEAQ (reference sequence). The CDR3 extends over 13 amino acids. Written as DNA, the CDR3 is TGTGCTAGCAGCTTAGACTCGTACGGTGAGCAGTTCTTC. Protein product: CASSLDSYGEQFF.

This clone was counted a few times. This chain links TRBV2 with TRBJ1-1; tentatively, D is TRBD1 (5 bases). Germline V gene sequence: CDR1 SNHLY, CDR2 FYNNEI. The CDR3 has 14 amino acids. The germline V and J ends were trimmed by 6 bases and 4 bases, with 15 bases remaining between them. In DNA, the CDR3 is TGTGCCAGCAGCGCCGACAGAGGTTTCACTGAAGCTTTCTTT. Amino acid sequence: CASSADRGFTEAFF. The complete variable domain, with remaining parts taken from reference TRBV2 and TRBJ1-1, reads EPEVTQTPSHQVTQMGQEVILRCVPISNHLYFYWYRQILGQKVEFLVSFYNNEISEKSEIFDDQFSVERPDGSNFTLKIRSTKLEDSAMYFCASSADRGFTEAFFGQGTRLTVV.

This clone was counted a few times. At the DNA level, this CDR3 is encoded by other sequences in the same sample as well. This chain links TRBV7-3 with TRBJ1-1; D is possibly TRBD1 (5 bases). Germline values: CDR1 SGHTA, CDR2 FQGTGA. V dropped 5 bases and J dropped 1 base, with 11 bases sitting between them. The CDR3 is made up of 14 amino acids. CDR3 bases: TGTGCCAGCAGCCTCTCGGGGGAGAACACTGAAGCTTTCTTT. It specifies CASSLSGENTEAFF.

The V gene is TRBV7-8, the J gene TRBJ1-2; 10 bases match TRBD1. J was trimmed by 2 bases and V by 5 bases; bases with no gene match: 5. This CDR3 has 15 residues. The germline gives CDR1 SGHVS, CDR2 FQNEAQ. The CDR3 DNA follows: TGTGCCAGCAGCCTAGTGGGACAGGGGAACTATGGCTACACCTTC. This translates into CASSLVGQGNYGYTF. Supplemented by reference TRBV7-8 and TRBJ1-2, the full variable domain reads GAGVSQSPRYKVAKRGQDVALRCDPISGHVSLFWYQQALGQGPEFLTYFQNEAQLDKSGLPSDRFFAERPEGSVSTLKIQRTQQEDSAVYLCASSLVGQGNYGYTFGSGTRLTVV.

The V gene is TRBV10-3, the J gene TRBJ1-2; 7 nucleotides match TRBD1. The CDR3 has 13 residues. V trimming: 4 bases; J trimming: 8 bases; junction bases outside the gene matches: 7. From germline, CDR1 is ENHRY and CDR2 SYGVKD. The CDR3 spells CAISGQGVGGYTF. Here the CDR3 DNA reads TGTGCCATCAGTGGACAGGGAGTGGGCGGCTACACCTTC.

The V call is TRBV4-3, the J call TRBJ2-7, with 14 bases identical to TRBD2. CDR1 and CDR2 from the germline V gene are LGHNA and YSLEER. CDR3 length: 18 amino acids. V dropped 1 base and J dropped 2; count of bases not matched to a gene: 7. CDR3 sequence reads: CASSQVAGLAGGTYEQYF. CDR3 nucleotides: TGCGCCAGCAGCCAAGTGGCTGGACTAGCGGGAGGAACCTACGAGCAGTACTTC.

V and J are TRBV5-4 and TRBJ2-5; 7 bases map to TRBD1. This CDR3 has 14 amino acids. The V gene's germline CDR1 is SGHNT and CDR2 YYREEE (reference sequence). V was clipped by 3 bases and J by 2 bases; unmatched bases: 4. In DNA, the CDR3 is TGTGCCAGCAGCTCCAAACAGGGGCAAGAGACCCAGTACTTC. Amino acids: CASSSKQGQETQYF.

This sequence joins TRBV28 and TRBJ1-5; unclear D gene. V shed 6 bases and J shed 0 bases, with 12 bases lying between them. The CDR3 contains 15 residues. The V gene's germline CDR1 is MDHEN and CDR2 SYDVKM. CDR3 DNA: TGTGCCAGCAGCCTTCAACTAGATAGCAATCAGCCCCAGCATTTT. Translation: CASSLQLDSNQPQHF. The full variable domain, with the rest looked up from reference TRBV28 and TRBJ1-5, is DVKVTQSSRYLVKRTGEKVFLECVQDMDHENMFWYRQDPGLGLRLIYFSYDVKMKEKGDIPEGYSVSREKKERFSLILESASTNQTSMYLCASSLQLDSNQPQHFGDGTRLSIL.

A few counts support this clone. The chain employs TRBV11-3 and TRBJ2-2; TRBD2 matches at 7 bases. V gave up 5 bases and J gave up 0 bases; unmatched junction bases: 3. Germline values: CDR1 SGHNT, CDR2 YENEEA. The CDR3 loop spans 15 amino acids. The CDR3 bases are TGTGCCAGCAGCACGGGAGGTACGAACACCGGGGAGCTGTTTTTT. Protein sequence: CASSTGGTNTGELFF.

The chain combines TRBV5-5 with TRBJ1-5, with 7 bases that match TRBD1. Germline lookup yields CDR1 SGHKS and CDR2 YYEKEE (reference sequence). The junction had 9 bases not matched to a gene; V was cut back by 4 bases and J by 5 bases. The CDR3 runs 15 residues. CDR3 nucleotides: TGTGCCAGCAGCCCCACAGGGGAGTGGCATCAGCCCCAGCATTTT. This codes for CASSPTGEWHQPQHF. The full variable domain, rest sourced from reference TRBV5-5 and TRBJ1-5, is DAGVTQSPTHLIKTRGQQVTLRCSPISGHKSVSWYQQVLGQGPQFIFQYYEKEERGRGNFPDRFSARQFPNYSSELNVNALLLGDSALYLCASSPTGEWHQPQHFGDGTRLSIL.

This chain uses TRBV9 with TRBJ1-5, with 7 bases aligning to TRBD1. The CDR3 runs 14 residues. Germline lookup yields CDR1 SGDLS and CDR2 YYNGEE. V trimming: 0 bases; J trimming: 4 bases; junction bases outside the gene matches: 1. The CDR3 loop reads CASSVGTGNQPQHF. Written as DNA, the CDR3 is TGTGCCAGCAGCGTAGGGACAGGTAATCAGCCCCAGCATTTT.

The CDR3 DNA follows: TGTGCCAGCAGCGGACAGGGGGATCACACTGAAGCTTTCTTT. Its protein product is CASSGQGDHTEAFF. The chain combines TRBV3-1 (or the pseudogene TRBV3-2) with TRBJ1-1; 10 nucleotides match TRBD1. The CDR3 consists of 14 residues. Germline CDR1 is LGHDT and CDR2 is YNNKEL (reference sequence). Losses at the gene ends were 5 bases for V and 3 bases for J; bases not matched to a gene: 3.

This clone has only one observation. V gene TRBV4-2 combines with J gene TRBJ2-7; 8 positions match TRBD2. Germline values: CDR1 LGHNA, CDR2 YNFKEQ. CDR3 length: 19 amino acids. Unmatched junction bases numbered 13, after V lost 0 bases and J lost 0 bases. The CDR3 sequence is CASSQEWGGLAGFSYEQYF. In nucleotides, the CDR3 is TGTGCCAGCAGCCAAGAATGGGGGGGGCTAGCGGGTTTCTCCTACGAGCAGTACTTC.

J is TRBJ2-1 and V is TRBV7-2; TRBD2 aligns across 10 bases. J was trimmed by 5 bases and V by 6 bases; bases with no gene match: 7. The CDR3 is 15 residues long. CDR1 is SGHTA and CDR2 is FQGNSA in the germline V gene. Here the CDR3 reads CASRLLLAGDNEQFF. In nucleotides, the CDR3 is TGTGCCAGCAGACTCCTCCTAGCGGGGGACAATGAGCAGTTCTTC. The full variable domain, in which reference TRBV7-2 and TRBJ2-1 provide the parts outside the CDR3, is GAGVSQSPSNKVTEKGKDVELRCDPISGHTALYWYRQSLGQGLEFLIYFQGNSAPDKSGLPSDRFSAERTGGSVSTLTIQRTQQEDSAVYLCASRLLLAGDNEQFFGPGTRLTVL.

This sequence joins TRBV19 and TRBJ1-2; 7 bases line up with TRBD1. Trimming at V came to 9 bases and at J to 0 bases, leaving 1 base not matched to a gene. The germline V gene has CDR1 LNHDA and CDR2 SQIVND (reference sequence). This CDR3 comprises 12 residues. CDR3 loop: CASGTANYGYTF. The CDR3 coding sequence is TGTGCCAGCGGGACAGCTAACTATGGCTACACCTTC. Full variable domain (missing parts from reference TRBV19 and TRBJ1-2): DGGITQSPKYLFRKEGQNVTLSCEQNLNHDAMYWYRQDPGQGLRLIYYSQIVNDFQKGDIAEGYSVSREKKESFPLTVTSAQKNPTAFYLCASGTANYGYTFGSGTRLTVV.

The genes are TRBV7-6 and TRBJ2-5, with D unresolved. This CDR3 has 14 amino acids. Per the germline V gene, CDR1 is SGHVS and CDR2 is FNYEAQ. Trimming cost V 5 bases and J 1 base, with 11 bases left between them. The DNA for the CDR3 is TGTGCCAGCAGCCCTTCGGTTTCCCAAGAGACCCAGTACTTC. It codes for CASSPSVSQETQYF.

This rearrangement joins TRBV18 to TRBJ2-7; 8 nucleotides agree with TRBD2. Germline values: CDR1 KGHSH, CDR2 LQKENI. V was pared by 6 bases and J by 0 bases, with 10 bases of the junction left unmatched. This CDR3 comprises 16 residues. CDR3 DNA: TGTGCCAGCTCTCAGGGTCTAGCGGGTATCTCCTACGAGCAGTACTTC. Translation: CASSQGLAGISYEQYF.

This clone was found a few times. V usage is TRBV27 and J usage is TRBJ1-1, with a weak D call TRBD1 (5 bases). The CDR3 is 13 amino acids. The germline V gene encodes CDR1 MNHEY and CDR2 SMNVEV (reference sequence). V was clipped by 4 bases and J by 8 bases, with 14 bases between them. CDR3 residues: CASSYTMAGEAFF. In DNA, the CDR3 is TGTGCCAGCAGTTATACAATGGCAGGGGAAGCTTTCTTT.

This clone came up many times. V gene TRBV6-6 combines with J gene TRBJ2-3; 10 bases are a match to TRBD2. The CDR3 runs to 14 residues. Losses at the gene ends were 6 bases for V and 0 bases for J; bases not matched to a gene: 0. Germline V CDR1 and CDR2: MNHNY, SVGAGI (reference sequence). The CDR3 DNA reads as TGTGCCAGCAGGACTAGCGGGAGCACAGATACGCAGTATTTT. Its protein is CASRTSGSTDTQYF.

In DNA, the CDR3 is TGTGCCAGCAGTTACACAGGGGTGGTCACTGAAGCTTTCTTT. Translated: CASSYTGVVTEAFF. The gene calls are TRBV28 and TRBJ1-1; 7 bases are a match to TRBD1. The CDR3 is made up of 14 amino acids. From germline, CDR1 is MDHEN and CDR2 SYDVKM. The ends lost 4 bases at V and 4 bases at J; junction bases unmatched: 6.

This sequence joins TRBV24-1 and TRBJ2-4; D perhaps matches TRBD2 (5 bases). CDR3 length equals 16 residues. V was cut by 2 bases and J by 1 base, with 11 bases left in between. Germline V gives CDR1 KGHDR, CDR2 SFDVKD. The CDR3 nucleotides read TGTGCCACCAGTGATTCCGAGGGTGGGGCCAAAAACATTCAGTACTTC. It encodes CATSDSEGGAKNIQYF.

V usage is TRBV5-4 and J usage is TRBJ2-7; 9 bases agree with TRBD2. The ends lost 4 bases at V and 7 bases at J; junction bases unmatched: 12. Germline V lookup: CDR1 SGHNT, CDR2 YYREEE (reference sequence). CDR3 length equals 15 residues. The CDR3 is CASSRQPAGGWEQYF. In DNA form, the CDR3 reads TGTGCCAGCAGCCGCCAGCCAGCGGGAGGATGGGAGCAGTACTTC.

This clone was picked up a small number of times. The gene calls are TRBV30 and TRBJ1-2; D may be TRBD1 (5 bases). V was shortened by 0 bases and J by 2 bases, with 13 bases between the two germline ends. The CDR3 consists of 15 residues. CDR1 and CDR2 (germline): GTSNPN, SVGIG (reference sequence). CDR3: CAWSVGPQGNYGYTF. As DNA, the CDR3 is TGTGCCTGGAGTGTAGGGCCCCAGGGAAACTATGGCTACACCTTC.

The rearrangement joins TRBV10-3 to TRBJ2-5, with 11 bases identical to TRBD1. CDR1 is ENHRY, CDR2 SYGVKD, per germline. CDR3 length: 14 residues. Germline trimming cut 6 bases from V and 3 bases from J; bases unmatched to any gene: 3. In nucleotides, the CDR3 is TGTGCCATCAGGGGGGACAGGGGGGAAGAGACCCAGTACTTC. Its protein product is CAIRGDRGEETQYF.

The J gene is TRBJ2-1, the V gene TRBV6-5; 9 bases are shared with TRBD2. CDR3 length equals 14 residues. Germline V gene data show CDR1 as MNHEY and CDR2 as SVGAGI. V lost 4 bases and J lost 10; bases outside the gene matches: 8. In DNA, the CDR3 is TGTGCCAGCAGTTTCGGACTAGCGAGAGAGGAGCAGTTCTTC. It is translated as CASSFGLAREEQFF.

Here the CDR3 reads CASGGADTGELFF. The CDR3 bases are TGTGCCTCGGGGGGGGCCGACACCGGGGAGCTGTTTTTT. V and J are TRBV6-5 and TRBJ2-2; 8 bases fit TRBD2. Germline lookup yields CDR1 MNHEY and CDR2 SVGAGI. This CDR3 has 13 amino acids. The V gene end was trimmed by 11 bases and the J gene end by 3 bases; junction bases not matched to a gene: 5.